Listed below are T cell receptor beta chains from one sample, sequenced in a study of regulatory T cells in long-lasting Graves disease. MiXCR was run by TCRdb on the multiplex PCR reads, yielding one entry per CDR3 protein. Seen here are some 330,000 distinct CDR3 sequences, approximately 25% observed once, and the top ten hold 25% to 30%. The source material was peripheral blood mononuclear cells (PBMCs), sampled when the disease was refractory, from a patient treated with antithyroid drugs. The receptors stem from a woman aged 35 to 49 with Graves disease. Both conserved end residues are part of each CDR3. Fields, in order: V gene, J gene, D gene, clone size, CDR3 DNA, CDR3 protein. D genes are given only for firm matches. Not every row has a clone size; where given, it reads once, few, many or a size class.

TRBV28,TRBJ2-1,TRBD1,.,TGTGCCAGCAGTCCCTCGACAGGGTATAATGAGCAGTTCTTC,CASSPSTGYNEQFF
TRBV28,TRBJ2-2,.,.,TGTGCCAGCAGTTTGTGGGTTCCGGAAGGTCGGGCGAACACCGGGGAGCTGTTTTTT,CASSLWVPEGRANTGELFF
TRBV5-1,TRBJ1-3,.,.,TGCGCCAGCAACCCCAGGGGCAGCACTGGAAACACCATATATTTT,CASNPRGSTGNTIYF
TRBV19,TRBJ2-1,.,.,TGTGCCAGTAGTATTAGCAATGAGCAGTTCTTC,CASSISNEQFF
TRBV28,TRBJ1-1,TRBD1,.,TGTGCCAGCAGCCCGGGACAGGGAGGACGGACTGGAGCTTTCTTT,CASSPGQGGRTGAFF
TRBV6-1,TRBJ2-7,TRBD1,.,TGTGCCAGCAGTAAGGACAGGATGAGCTCCTACGAGCAGTACTTC,CASSKDRMSSYEQYF
TRBV10-1,TRBJ2-7,.,many,TGCGCCAGCAGTGATCTCCCCCTGAACGAGCAGTACTTC,CASSDLPLNEQYF
TRBV5-1,TRBJ1-1,.,.,TGCGCCAGCAGCTTTGGAGAGAGGAACACTGAAGCTTTCTTT,CASSFGERNTEAFF
TRBV15,TRBJ2-7,.,many,TGTGCCACCGCAAGTGGTGGTAACTACGAGCAGTACTTC,CATASGGNYEQYF
TRBV2,TRBJ2-6,TRBD1,.,TGTGCCAGCAGACAGGGGGCGCATGGGGCCAACGTCCTGACTTTC,CASRQGAHGANVLTF
TRBV15,TRBJ2-4,TRBD1,.,TGTGCCACCGAAAGGACAGGGGGAAACATTCAGTACTTC,CATERTGGNIQYF
TRBV29-1,TRBJ2-7,TRBD1,.,TGCAGCGTCTTCAGTGGACAGGGAGCCCCTTACGAGCAGTACTTC,CSVFSGQGAPYEQYF
TRBV19,TRBJ2-7,TRBD2,.,TGTGCCAAGCTATTGGTGAGCGGGACTATGTACGAGCAGTACTTC,CAKLLVSGTMYEQYF
TRBV6-2/TRBV6-3,TRBJ1-4,.,few,TGTGCCAGCAGTTTTGGCGGGAGGAATGAAAAACTGTTTTTT,CASSFGGRNEKLFF
TRBV13,TRBJ2-7,.,many,TGTGCCAGCAGCCCACAGGGCGATCCCTACGAGCAGTACTTC,CASSPQGDPYEQYF
TRBV11-1,TRBJ2-5,TRBD1,many,TGTGCCAGCAGCCCGTATGGGACAGCCCAAGAGACCCAGTACTTC,CASSPYGTAQETQYF
TRBV6-1,TRBJ1-5,.,.,TGTGCCAGCAACAGGGGCAATCAGCCCCAGCATTTT,CASNRGNQPQHF
TRBV20-1,TRBJ2-4,TRBD2,few,TGCAGTGCTAGTAGGACTAGCGGGTCAGGAGCCAAAAACATTCAGTACTTC,CSASRTSGSGAKNIQYF
TRBV28,TRBJ1-2,.,many,TGTGCCAGCAATACTATCTTAAACTATGGCTACACCTTC,CASNTILNYGYTF
TRBV6-1,TRBJ2-2,.,few,TGTGCCAGCAGTGAAGCGTTCACAACGTACACCGGGGAGCTGTTTTTT,CASSEAFTTYTGELFF
TRBV5-5,TRBJ2-5,TRBD1,few,TGTGCCAGCAGCTTGATGACAGGGGAATGGGAGACCCAGTACTTC,CASSLMTGEWETQYF
TRBV5-4,TRBJ2-3,TRBD1,.,TGTGCCAGCAGCTCGGACAGGCAACCGCAGTATTTT,CASSSDRQPQYF
TRBV24-1,TRBJ2-3,.,.,TGTGCCACCAGTGACCGGGACACATTCGCCACAGATACGCAGTATTTT,CATSDRDTFATDTQYF
TRBV28,TRBJ2-1,TRBD2,many,TGTGCCAGCAGTTTAATGTTCGGGGGACTAGCGGAATACGATGAGCAGTTCTTC,CASSLMFGGLAEYDEQFF
TRBV14,TRBJ1-2,.,few,TGTGCCAGCAGCCAAACCCGCCTTGCCGACAGCTATAACTATGGCTACACCTTC,CASSQTRLADSYNYGYTF
TRBV9,TRBJ2-7,.,few,TGTGCCAGCAGCCCCCGGGACGGATTTACCTACGAGCAGTACTTC,CASSPRDGFTYEQYF
TRBV6-1,TRBJ2-7,.,many,TGTGCCTCGCACGAAGGGGACGAGCAGTACTTC,CASHEGDEQYF
TRBV27,TRBJ1-2,.,.,TGTGCCAGCAGAAAGAGGGAGAGCTATGGCTACACCTTC,CASRKRESYGYTF
TRBV7-9,TRBJ2-5,TRBD2,many,TGTGCCAGCAGCACATTCCTAGCGGGAGGGGAGACCCAGTACTTC,CASSTFLAGGETQYF
TRBV28,TRBJ1-6,.,.,TGTGCCAGCGTACCTTCCAAAAGGTCACCCCTCCACTTT,CASVPSKRSPLHF
TRBV5-1,TRBJ1-5,TRBD1,.,TGCGCCAGCAGCGGGACAGGGTCCCATAGCAATCAGCCCCAGCATTTT,CASSGTGSHSNQPQHF
TRBV11-1,TRBJ1-1,.,many,TGTGCCAGCAGAAGAAACCTGGCGAACACTGAAGCTTTCTTT,CASRRNLANTEAFF
TRBV20-1,TRBJ1-4,TRBD1,many,TGCAGTGCCCCCGACCGGGACAGACCGTACGAGGAACTGTTTTTT,CSAPDRDRPYEELFF
TRBV2,TRBJ2-4,.,.,TGTGCCAGGGAGGGACCCCAAGAGGGCAAAAACATTCAGTACTTC,CAREGPQEGKNIQYF
TRBV27,TRBJ2-2,TRBD2,.,TGTGCCAGCAGTTTACTAGCGGTCTACACCGGGGAGCTGTTTTTT,CASSLLAVYTGELFF